The 10 T cell receptor beta chains listed next were all sequenced from one sample in a study of blood T cells in healthy people across ages. A second PCR, run for roughly 7 to 12 cycles, used a sample-barcoded 5' primer plus a J-beta primer mix. TCRdb re-analysed the 5' RACE reads in MiXCR, keeping a single row per CDR3 protein. The sample shows hundreds of thousands of distinct CDR3 sequences, just over 55% of them seen only once. The sample was blood. These TCRs come from a man between 35 and 55 years old in good health.

This chain uses TRBV11-1 with TRBJ2-5, with no clear D. The germline V gene has CDR1 SGHAT and CDR2 FQDESV (reference sequence). The CDR3 runs 14 residues. Trimming pared 2 bases from V and 0 bases from J, leaving 7 bases between. In nucleotides, the CDR3 is TGTGCCAGCAGCTTAACGGCAAACCAAGAGACCCAGTACTTC. This encodes CASSLTANQETQYF.

The chain is built from TRBV10-3 and TRBJ1-3; D possibly corresponds to TRBD1 (5 bases). This CDR3 is 14 amino acids long. Germline lookup yields CDR1 ENHRY and CDR2 SYGVKD. Trimming took off 7 bases at V and 3 bases at J, with 13 bases between the two ends. CDR3 residues: CAITSGRSGNTIYF. CDR3 sequence (DNA): TGTGCCATCACGTCGGGGCGGAGTGGAAACACCATATATTTT.

This chain connects TRBV6-1 to TRBJ2-1; the match to TRBD2 covers 12 bases. The length of the CDR3 is 16 residues. V dropped 7 bases and J dropped 4; count of bases not matched to a gene: 8. Germline V gene sequence: CDR1 MNHNS, CDR2 SASEGT. Written as DNA, the CDR3 is TGTGCCAGCATCCCATGGACTAGCGGGGCGTACAATGAGCAGTTCTTC. Translating it yields CASIPWTSGAYNEQFF.

The chain uses TRBV5-1 and TRBJ2-5; D remains ambiguous. CDR3 length: 14 amino acids. Trimming left V 1 base short and J 3 bases short, with 10 bases between. Germline lookup yields CDR1 SGHRS and CDR2 YFSETQ. In DNA form, the CDR3 reads TGCGCCAGCAGCTTGCAGCCAACGGAAGAGACCCAGTACTTC. Translation: CASSLQPTEETQYF.

This clonotype appeared a few times. The chain has TRBV29-1 and TRBJ1-1; possibly TRBD1 for D (5 bases). V dropped 7 bases and J dropped 4 bases, with 13 bases sitting between them. The CDR3 consists of 12 residues. Per germline, CDR1 SQVTM and CDR2 ANQGSEA. Here the CDR3 reads CSARSGGTEAFF. The DNA for the CDR3 is TGCAGCGCCCGGTCGGGGGGCACTGAAGCTTTCTTT.

The CDR3 loop reads CASSWQTSGTSTDTQYF. The CDR3 DNA sequence: TGTGCCAGCAGCTGGCAGACTAGCGGTACTAGCACAGATACGCAGTATTTT. The chain employs TRBV7-2 and TRBJ2-3, with 9 bases lining up with TRBD2. Trimming at V came to 4 bases and at J to 0 bases, leaving 8 bases not matched to a gene. The germline gives CDR1 SGHTA, CDR2 FQGNSA. This CDR3 has 17 residues.

The rearrangement joins TRBV7-2 to TRBJ1-5; D is uncertain. The CDR3 extends over 14 amino acids. CDR1 and CDR2 from the germline V gene are SGHTA and FQGNSA. V was clipped by 6 bases and J by 1 base, with 10 bases between them. The CDR3 loop is CASSPSGSNQPQHF. The CDR3, as DNA: TGTGCCAGCAGTCCCTCCGGGAGCAATCAGCCCCAGCATTTT.

This chain uses TRBV5-1 with TRBJ1-6; the D gene is possibly TRBD1 (6 bases). V lost 4 bases and J lost 5, with 16 bases in between. The CDR3 totals 16 residues. Germline V lookup: CDR1 SGHRS, CDR2 YFSETQ. The CDR3 nucleotides are TGCGCCAGCAGCCCCATTCCGGGACAAGATAATTCACCCCTCCACTTT. Protein product: CASSPIPGQDNSPLHF.

The chain couples TRBV7-8 to TRBJ2-4, with TRBD1 matching over 7 bases. With the DNA end fitting TRBJ2-7 better, the J assignment may be wrong. Germline V gene sequence: CDR1 SGHVS, CDR2 FQNEAQ. The CDR3 has 15 amino acids. The chain's CDR3 is CASSLAEQGTYEQYF. In DNA, the CDR3 is TGTGCCAGCAGCTTAGCCGAACAGGGGACCTACGAGCAGTACTTC.

Comment on this clonotype: Germline is not matched at one junction end, which may reflect a read error. This sequence joins TRBV10-3 and TRBJ2-3; 7 bases line up with TRBD2. Looked up from germline, CDR1 is ENHRY and CDR2 is SYGVKD. The CDR3 runs 13 residues. The CDR3 bases are TGTGCCATCAGTAGCGGGACTCCAGATGCGCAGTATTTT. Translated, it gives CAISSGTPDAQYF.